This is a list of T cell receptor delta chains from one sample in a study of gamma-delta T cells after stem cell transplantation. TCRdb re-called the RT-PCR reads using CATT. The sample has about 3,400 delta-chain clones, approximately 16% seen once. Sequenced material: gamma-delta T cells. These receptors were obtained from a human donor. It is not recorded whose cells these are; they may come from a transplant donor. Each CDR3 is given with its conserved first and last residue. D genes are given only for firm matches. Not every row has a clone size; where given, it reads once, few, many or a size class.

abundance	j_gene	d_gene	v_gene	len	CDR3aa	CDR3nt
few	TRDJ3	TRDD3	TRDV2	19	CACDAAGGFSSWDTRQMFF	TGTGCCTGTGACGCGGCTGGGGGGTTCAGCTCCTGGGACACCCGACAGATGTTTTTC
.	TRDJ3	TRDD3	TRDV2	19	CACDTGGYRSSWDTRQMFF	TGTGCCTGTGACACCGGGGGATACCGGAGCTCCTGGGACACCCGACAGATGTTTTTC
large	TRDJ1	TRDD3	TRDV2	18	CACDTVLGEAKYTDKLIF	TGTGCCTGTGACACCGTTCTGGGGGAGGCCAAGTACACCGATAAACTCATCTTT
.	TRDJ1	TRDD3	TRDV2	19	CACDLLGDTPPTFTDKLIF	TGTGCCTGTGACCTACTGGGGGATACACCCCCCACCTTCACCGATAAACTCATCTTT
medium-sized	TRDJ1	TRDD3	TRDV2	18	CACDTLKGWGTDTDKLIF	TGTGCCTGTGACACGCTTAAAGGCTGGGGGACCGACACCGATAAACTCATCTTT
large	TRDJ1	.	TRDV2	14	CACDPLLARDKLIF	TGTGCCTGTGACCCGCTACTGGCCCGCGATAAACTCATCTTT
large	TRDJ1	.	TRDV2	17	CACDTLGPGRNTDKLIF	TGTGCCTGTGACACCCTCGGGCCTGGGCGAAACACCGATAAACTCATCTTT
few	TRDJ3	.	TRDV2	20	CACDTAGGLLSSCDTRQMFF	TGTGCCTGTGACACCGCGGGGGGGCTTCTTAGCTCCTGTGACACCCGACAGATGTTTTTC
.	TRDJ1	TRDD3	TRDV2	20	CACDTLPTLGDTWDTDKLIF	TGTGCCTGTGACACCCTTCCTACGTTGGGGGATACGTGGGACACCGATAAACTCATCTTT
.	TRDJ1	TRDD3	TRDV2	18	CACDTVRLGDTSTDKLIF	TGTGCCTGTGACACCGTTCGACTGGGGGATACAAGTACCGATAAACTCATCTTT
few	TRDJ1	TRDD3	TRDV2	17	CACDGVSGGSHTDKLIF	TGTGCCTGTGACGGGGTATCTGGGGGATCCCACACCGATAAACTCATCTTT
.	TRDJ1	TRDD3	TRDV2	22	CACDTLQLGDTGFEGYTDKLIF	TGTGCCTGTGACACCCTCCAACTGGGGGATACGGGGTTTGAAGGGTACACCGATAAACTCATCTTT
medium-sized	TRDJ3	.	TRDV2	18	CACDTVSAGSWDTRQMFF	TGTGCCTGTGACACGGTTAGTGCGGGCTCCTGGGACACCCGACAGATGTTTTTC
few	TRDJ1	TRDD3	TRDV2	19	CACDPTCTGGYAGTDKLIF	TGTGCCTGTGACCCCACCTGTACTGGGGGATACGCGGGGACCGATAAACTCATCTTT
few	TRDJ1	.	TRDV2	17	CACDTLRSTSSLDKLTF	TGTGCCTGTGACACCCTAAGATCAACGAGTTCCCTCGATAAACTCACCTTT
medium-sized	TRDJ3	.	TRDV2	18	CACDTGGPSSWDTRQMFF	TGTGCCTGTGACACCGGGGGTCCTAGCTCCTGGGACACCCGACAGATGTTTTTC
.	TRDJ1	TRDD3	TRDV2	18	CACDPMNTGGPHTTKHIF	TGTGCCTGTGACCCGATGAATACTGGGGGACCACACACCACTAAACACATCTTT
.	TRDJ1	TRDD3	TRDV2	16	CACDSVLGDTTNKLIF	TGTGCCTGTGACTCAGTACTGGGGGATACGACTAATAAACTCATCTTT
.	TRDJ3	TRDD3	TRDV2	23	CACDTGGLGDTMINAWATRQMFF	TGTGCCTGTGACACCGGGGGACTGGGGGATACTATGATAAACGCCTGGGCCACCCGACAGATGTTTTTC
.	TRDJ1	TRDD3	TRDV2	20	CACDTVWGWGTSSHTDKLIF	TGTGCCTGTGACACCGTCTGGGGATGGGGGACGTCGTCCCACACCGATAAACTCATCTTT
medium-sized	TRDJ1	TRDD3	TRDV2	20	CACDTVATDSSWGIGDKLIF	TGTGCCTGTGACACCGTGGCAACAGATTCTTCATGGGGGATAGGGGATAAACTCATCTTT
few	TRDJ1	TRDD3	TRDV2	20	CACDTVAGGYSRAVADKLIF	TGTGCCTGTGACACCGTTGCTGGGGGATACAGCCGGGCTGTCGCTGATAAACTCATCTTT
medium-sized	TRDJ3	TRDD3	TRDV2	21	CACDTPSTGGQSSWDTRQMFF	TGTGCCTGTGACACTCCAAGTACTGGGGGCCAGAGCTCCTGGGACACCCGACAGATGTTTTTC
.	TRDJ1	TRDD3	TRDV2	21	CACDSLGPSGTGGFNTDKLIF	TGTGCCTGTGACTCCCTGGGTCCTTCCGGTACTGGGGGATTCAACACCGATAAACTCATCTTT
medium-sized	TRDJ1	TRDD3	TRDV2	17	CACDLLGDTGAADKLIF	TGTGCCTGTGACCTACTGGGGGATACAGGTGCCGCGGATAAACTCATCTTT
medium-sized	TRDJ3	TRDD3	TRDV2	23	CACDTAALTGGPVSSWDTRQMFF	TGTGCCTGTGACACCGCGGCCTTGACTGGGGGGCCCGTAAGTTCCTGGGACACCCGACAGATGTTTTTC
few	TRDJ3	TRDD3	TRDV2	21	CACDLVLGDTQSSWDTRQMFF	TGTGCCTGTGACCTTGTACTGGGGGATACGCAATCATCCTGGGACACCCGACAGATGTTTTTC
.	TRDJ1	TRDD3	TRDV2	21	CACDTVRSADWGIRFLAKLIF	TGTGCCTGTGACACCGTGAGGTCCGCAGACTGGGGGATTCGATTTCTCGCTAAACTCATCTTT
large	TRDJ1	.	TRDV2	18	CACDTVARTGSDTDKLIF	TGTGCCTGTGACACCGTGGCTCGAACGGGGAGCGACACCGATAAACTCATCTTT
.	TRDJ1	TRDD3	TRDV2	19	CACDPLTGGYRGGTDKLIF	TGTGCCTGTGACCCTCTTACTGGGGGATACAGAGGGGGAACCGATAAACTCATCTTT
.	TRDJ1	TRDD3	TRDV2	16	CACDTLLGDPTGKLIF	TGTGCCTGTGACACCTTACTGGGGGATCCCACCGGTAAACTCATCTTT
medium-sized	TRDJ1	.	TRDV2	16	CACDTVSQPTGDKLIF	TGTGCCTGTGACACCGTCTCCCAACCCACTGGGGATAAACTCATCTTT
.	TRDJ2	TRDD3	TRDV2	16	CACDPLTGGPLTQLFF	TGTGCCTGTGACCCACTTACTGGGGGTCCCCTGACACAACTCTTCTTT
.	TRDJ1	TRDD3	TRDV2	17	CACDTLLGDTYTDKLIF	TGTGCCTGTGACACCCTACTGGGGGATACCTACACCGATAAACTCATCTTT
.	TRDJ1	TRDD3	TRDV2	26	CACDTLGPNPVLGDTTSQVYTDKLIF	TGTGCCTGTGACACCCTTGGGCCGAACCCTGTACTGGGGGATACGACATCCCAGGTGTACACCGATAAACTCATCTTT
.	TRDJ3	TRDD3	TRDV2	22	CACDTVAGLGDTTSWDTRQMFF	TGTGCCTGTGACACCGTTGCAGGTCTGGGGGATACCACCTCCTGGGACACCCGACAGATGTTTTTC
.	TRDJ1	TRDD3	TRDV2	20	CACDPVRSELGEMYTDKLIF	TGTGCCTGTGACCCTGTACGTTCCGAACTGGGGGAAATGTACACCGATAAACTCATCTTT
.	TRDJ3	.	TRDV2	19	CACDATGGNRAWDTRQMFF	TGTGCCTGTGACGCCACCGGGGGGAACAGGGCCTGGGACACCCGACAGATGTTTTTC
.	TRDJ1	TRDD3	TRDV2	19	CACDTVVGDASKYTDKLIF	TGTGCCTGTGACACCGTGGTGGGGGATGCATCAAAGTACACCGATAAACTCATCTTT
few	TRDJ1	TRDD3	TRDV2	17	CACDTVSTGALTDKLIF	TGTGCCTGTGACACCGTAAGTACTGGGGCATTGACCGATAAACTCATCTTT
few	TRDJ1	TRDD3	TRDV2	16	CACDTLGVSLDDKLIF	TGTGCCTGTGACACCCTGGGGGTCTCTCTCGACGATAAACTCATCTTT
medium-sized	TRDJ1	TRDD3	TRDV2	15	CACDTWGIHGDKLIF	TGTGCCTGTGACACCTGGGGGATACATGGCGATAAACTCATCTTT
medium-sized	TRDJ1	.	TRDV2	17	CACDTVSQSGSTDKLIF	TGTGCCTGTGACACCGTTAGCCAGTCCGGTTCCACCGATAAACTCATCTTT
.	TRDJ3	.	TRDV2	18	CACDTGDSSSWDTRQMFF	TGTGCCTGTGACACCGGGGATTCTAGCTCCTGGGACACCCGACAGATGTTTTTC
medium-sized	TRDJ1	.	TRDV2	15	CACDTLMGDTDKLIF	TGTGCCTGTGACACGTTAATGGGGGACACCGATAAACTCATCTTT